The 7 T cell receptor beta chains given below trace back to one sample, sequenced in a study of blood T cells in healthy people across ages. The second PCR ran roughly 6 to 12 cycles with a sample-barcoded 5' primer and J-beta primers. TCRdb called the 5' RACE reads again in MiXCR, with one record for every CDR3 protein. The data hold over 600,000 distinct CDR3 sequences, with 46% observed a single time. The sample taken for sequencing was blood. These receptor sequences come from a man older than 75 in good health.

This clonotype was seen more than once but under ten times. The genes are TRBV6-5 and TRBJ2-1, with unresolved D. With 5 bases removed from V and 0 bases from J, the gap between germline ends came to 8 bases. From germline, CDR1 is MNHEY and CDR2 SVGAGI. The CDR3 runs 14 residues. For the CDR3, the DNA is TGTGCCAGCAGTCCTGGGTTCTCCTACAATGAGCAGTTCTTC. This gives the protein CASSPGFSYNEQFF.

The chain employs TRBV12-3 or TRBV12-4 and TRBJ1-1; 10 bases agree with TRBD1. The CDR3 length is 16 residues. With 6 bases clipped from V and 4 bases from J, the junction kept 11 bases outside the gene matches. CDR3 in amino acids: CASRVRTGGHGTEAFF. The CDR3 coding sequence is TGTGCCAGCAGGGTAAGGACAGGGGGGCATGGCACTGAAGCTTTCTTT.

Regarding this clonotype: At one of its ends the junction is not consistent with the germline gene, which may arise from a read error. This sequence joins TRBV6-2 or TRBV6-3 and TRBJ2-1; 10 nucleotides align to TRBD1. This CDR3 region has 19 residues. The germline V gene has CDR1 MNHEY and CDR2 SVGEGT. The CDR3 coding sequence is TGTGCCAGCAGACCGACAGGGGGCACAGCATCGAGCTCCTACAATGAGCGGTTCTTC. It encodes CASRPTGGTASSSYNERFF.

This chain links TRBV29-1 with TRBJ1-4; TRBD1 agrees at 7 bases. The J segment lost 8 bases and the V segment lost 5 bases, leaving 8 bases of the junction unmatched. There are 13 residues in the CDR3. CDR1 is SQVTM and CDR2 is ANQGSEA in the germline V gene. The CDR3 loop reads CSVSGGRGEKLFF. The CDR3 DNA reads TGCAGCGTTTCAGGGGGGCGAGGCGAAAAACTGTTTTTT. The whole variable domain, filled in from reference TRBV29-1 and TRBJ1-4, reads SAVISQKPSRDICQRGTSLTIQCQVDSQVTMMFWYRQQPGQSLTLIATANQGSEATYESGFVIDKFPISRPNLTFSTLTVSNMSPEDSSIYLCSVSGGRGEKLFFGSGTQLSVL.

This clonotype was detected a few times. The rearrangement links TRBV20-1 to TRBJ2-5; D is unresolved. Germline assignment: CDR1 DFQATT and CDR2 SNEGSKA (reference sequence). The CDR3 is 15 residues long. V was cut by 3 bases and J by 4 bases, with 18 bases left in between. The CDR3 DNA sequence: TGCAGTGCTAGGCCCTGGGCCACACTGGGAGAGACCCAGTACTTC. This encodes CSARPWATLGETQYF.

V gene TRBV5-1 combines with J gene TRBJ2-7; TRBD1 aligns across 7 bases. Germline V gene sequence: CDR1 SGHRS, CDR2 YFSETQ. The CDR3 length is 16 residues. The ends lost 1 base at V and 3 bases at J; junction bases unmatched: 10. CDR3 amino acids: CASSLKRGQTIYEQYF. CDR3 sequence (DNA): TGCGCCAGCAGCTTGAAAAGGGGACAGACTATCTACGAGCAGTACTTC.

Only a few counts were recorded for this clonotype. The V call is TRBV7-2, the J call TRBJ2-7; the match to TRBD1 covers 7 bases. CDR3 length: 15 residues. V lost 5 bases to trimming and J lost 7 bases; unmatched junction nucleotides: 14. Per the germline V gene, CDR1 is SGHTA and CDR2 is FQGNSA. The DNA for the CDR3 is TGTGCCAGCAGCCCACAGGGGACAAGGGTTCGGGAGCAGTACTTC. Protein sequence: CASSPQGTRVREQYF.